This is a list of T cell receptor beta chains from one sample in a study of cytomegalovirus exposure and HLA in healthy donors. This table comes from immunoSEQ multiplex PCR, and its TCRdb copy is limited to in-frame clones, with some not included. The top ten hold just under 2.5% of the sample, which has approximately 84,000 clones, approximately 78% seen once. Sequencing was done on a sample of PBMCs. The source of these receptors is a male donor in good health and CMV-seropositive. Both conserved end residues are part of each CDR3. The D gene is left open where the match is weak.

D gene: NA; V gene: TRBV21-1; J gene: TRBJ2-1; CDR3 protein: CASSPHPGTSKGNEQFF
D gene: TRBD2; V gene: TRBV6-1; J gene: TRBJ2-1; CDR3 protein: CASSGIVGVGGRQFF
D gene: NA; V gene: TRBV27; J gene: TRBJ1-1; CDR3 protein: CASSLWGGNTEAFF
D gene: TRBD1; V gene: TRBV7-8; J gene: TRBJ2-7; CDR3 protein: CASSLSQGAWEQYF
D gene: TRBD1; V gene: TRBV6-5; J gene: TRBJ2-1; CDR3 protein: CASRPGTGAYNEQFF
D gene: NA; V gene: TRBV5-1; J gene: TRBJ2-7; CDR3 protein: CASSLAGRSYEQYF
D gene: NA; V gene: TRBV2; J gene: TRBJ1-2; CDR3 protein: CASSGGQLTAYGYTF
D gene: TRBD1; V gene: TRBV16; J gene: TRBJ2-7; CDR3 protein: CASSQSTRGLNEQYF
D gene: NA; V gene: TRBV2; J gene: TRBJ2-1; CDR3 protein: CASSETVQQFF
D gene: TRBD2; V gene: TRBV7-9; J gene: TRBJ2-7; CDR3 protein: CASSPVRGPSGPPYEQYF
D gene: NA; V gene: TRBV7-2; J gene: TRBJ2-7; CDR3 protein: CASSLEQYRESYEQYF
D gene: TRBD2; V gene: TRBV30; J gene: TRBJ2-1; CDR3 protein: CAWSVRAGGWNEQFF
D gene: NA; V gene: TRBV2; J gene: TRBJ1-5; CDR3 protein: CASERSRVNQPQHF
D gene: NA; V gene: TRBV7-9; J gene: TRBJ2-1; CDR3 protein: CASSLLGGGLRGEQFF
D gene: TRBD1; V gene: TRBV19; J gene: TRBJ1-1; CDR3 protein: CASKPQGAGTEAFF
D gene: TRBD2; V gene: TRBV4-2; J gene: TRBJ2-3; CDR3 protein: CASSQLETSGSTDTQYF
D gene: TRBD2; V gene: TRBV9; J gene: NA; CDR3 protein: CASSVGVSGSHEQYF
D gene: TRBD1; V gene: TRBV6-1; J gene: TRBJ2-1; CDR3 protein: CASSALTDRERGNEQFF
D gene: NA; V gene: TRBV7-3; J gene: TRBJ2-1; CDR3 protein: CASSLAGTPHEQFF
D gene: NA; V gene: TRBV2; J gene: TRBJ1-1; CDR3 protein: CASSVEKMTGPEAFF
D gene: TRBD2; V gene: TRBV10-3; J gene: TRBJ2-7; CDR3 protein: CAIGGRTGGPSYEQYF
D gene: TRBD2; V gene: TRBV2; J gene: TRBJ2-7; CDR3 protein: CASRLTSGSFQEQYF
D gene: TRBD1; V gene: TRBV29-1; J gene: NA; CDR3 protein: CSAGRDGTGPSSYEQYF
D gene: NA; V gene: TRBV4-1; J gene: TRBJ2-7; CDR3 protein: CASGRSAVRTCAYEQYF
D gene: TRBD1; V gene: TRBV19; J gene: TRBJ2-2; CDR3 protein: CASRGNQGTGNTGELFF
D gene: TRBD2; V gene: TRBV4-1; J gene: TRBJ2-4; CDR3 protein: CASSQGGLAGGGAKNIQYF
D gene: NA; V gene: TRBV14; J gene: TRBJ2-7; CDR3 protein: CASSSLEISVEQYF
D gene: NA; V gene: TRBV7-9; J gene: TRBJ2-5; CDR3 protein: CASSLVAADQETQYF
D gene: TRBD2; V gene: TRBV9; J gene: TRBJ2-5; CDR3 protein: CASSDGTSEETQYF
D gene: NA; V gene: TRBV28; J gene: TRBJ2-4; CDR3 protein: CASSSPVVQYF
D gene: NA; V gene: TRBV5-1; J gene: TRBJ2-5; CDR3 protein: CASSLDGGGGLLETQYF
D gene: NA; V gene: TRBV28; J gene: TRBJ1-3; CDR3 protein: CASSFMGHIYF
D gene: NA; V gene: TRBV7-2; J gene: TRBJ1-5; CDR3 protein: CASSLGATSNQPQHF
D gene: TRBD1; V gene: TRBV5-1; J gene: TRBJ1-2; CDR3 protein: CASSLAGTGAYGYTF
D gene: NA; V gene: TRBV2; J gene: TRBJ2-7; CDR3 protein: CASGSSWEQYF
D gene: NA; V gene: TRBV30; J gene: TRBJ1-3; CDR3 protein: CAWRLFSGNTIYF
D gene: NA; V gene: TRBV6-5; J gene: TRBJ2-5; CDR3 protein: CASSSSGWGVRETQYF
D gene: TRBD1; V gene: TRBV19; J gene: TRBJ1-5; CDR3 protein: CASSTGAGRNQPQHF
D gene: TRBD2; V gene: TRBV25-1; J gene: TRBJ2-3; CDR3 protein: CASSESSPSGRRSTQYF
D gene: NA; V gene: TRBV15; J gene: TRBJ2-7; CDR3 protein: CATSRAGTQQYEQYF